The T cell receptor (beta chain) described here comes from a study of blood T cell repertoires in COVID-19. Overall study context: PBMCs, B-cell-depleted T cells, or T cells were the source of the cDNA or gDNA that made up the material.

Produced via immunoSEQ multiplex PCR; TCRdb's table is partial and in-frame only. The data hold approximately 150,000 clones, with 65% to 80% observed a single time. V was pared by 5 bases and J by 0 bases, with 9 bases of the junction left unmatched. The CDR3 is made up of 17 amino acids. CDR1 and CDR2 (germline): MDHEN, SYDVKM. The genes are TRBV28 and TRBJ2-3; TRBD1 agrees at 9 bases. This sequence was found in a man aged 50-60 years with acute or convalescent COVID-19. Sequencing input: peripheral blood. The CDR3: CASSPPPGQGSTDTQYF. Here the CDR3 DNA reads TGTGCCAGCAGTCCCCCCCCGGGACAGGGTAGCACAGATACGCAGTATTTT.